This TCR beta chain was found in a study of blood T cells in healthy people across ages. The V end lost 7 bases, the J end lost 6 bases, and 19 bases lay between the germline ends. CDR1 is SGHVS and CDR2 is FNYEAQ in the germline V gene. The CDR3 totals 15 residues. The authors ran a second PCR of roughly 6 to 12 cycles using a sample-barcoded 5' primer and a J-beta primer mix. MiXCR, run by TCRdb on the 5' RACE reads, gives a single entry per CDR3 protein. Among under 2 million distinct CDR3 sequences, roughly 32% were seen once, and the ten largest hold around 11%. Sample: blood. This TCR came from a woman in her 30s in good health. The genes are TRBV7-6 and TRBJ2-1, with D hard to call. The CDR3 nucleotides are TGTGCCAGCACCCCCTGGGTGTCTAGTCGCAATGAGCAGTTCTTC. Its translation: CASTPWVSSRNEQFF.